This T cell receptor (beta chain) was documented in a study of blood T cell repertoires in COVID-19. Original analysis: Reference gene primer amplification in the assay estimated nucleated cell counts. Sequenced by immunoSEQ multiplex PCR; TCRdb stores in-frame clones only, minus some. The V and J calls and clone size come from that table; D and trimming were worked out from the DNA. This table holds about 480,000 clones, around 89% found once. Germline V gene sequence: CDR1 SNHLY, CDR2 FYNNEI. Trimming pared 6 bases from V and 0 bases from J, leaving 8 bases between. This CDR3 is built from 13 residues.

The clonotype comes from a woman aged 45-59 years with COVID-19, enrolled during active disease. The specimen was peripheral blood. The chain is built from TRBV2 and TRBJ1-2; possibly TRBD1 for D (5 bases). CDR3 coding DNA: TGTGCCAGCAGACAGGCCGCTAACTATGGCTACACCTTC. This sequence encodes CASRQAANYGYTF.